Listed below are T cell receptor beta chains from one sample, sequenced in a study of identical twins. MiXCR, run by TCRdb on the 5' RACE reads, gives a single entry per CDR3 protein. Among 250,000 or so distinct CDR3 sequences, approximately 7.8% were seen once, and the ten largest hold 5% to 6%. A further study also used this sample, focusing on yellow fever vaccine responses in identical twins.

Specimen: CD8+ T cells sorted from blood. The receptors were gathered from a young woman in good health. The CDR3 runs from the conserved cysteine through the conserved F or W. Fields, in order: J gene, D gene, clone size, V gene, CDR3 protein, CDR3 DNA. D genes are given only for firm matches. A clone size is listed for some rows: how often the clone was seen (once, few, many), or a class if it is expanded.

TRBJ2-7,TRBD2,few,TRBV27,CATGTSGNEQYF,TGTGCCACCGGGACTAGCGGTAACGAGCAGTACTTC
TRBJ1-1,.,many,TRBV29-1,CSVERPGMNTEAFF,TGCAGCGTTGAAAGGCCGGGAATGAACACTGAAGCTTTCTTT
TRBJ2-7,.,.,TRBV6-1,CASSPGLLDYEQYF,TGTGCCAGTTCCCCCGGTCTCCTAGACTACGAGCAGTACTTC
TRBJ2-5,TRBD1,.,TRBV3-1,CASSQDVTGGQETQYF,TGTGCCAGCAGCCAAGATGTAACAGGGGGCCAAGAGACCCAGTACTTC
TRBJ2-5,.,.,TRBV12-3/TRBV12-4,CASSFGTPQETQYF,TGTGCCAGCAGTTTCGGGACTCCTCAAGAGACCCAGTACTTC
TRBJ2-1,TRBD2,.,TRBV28,CASSVPGLAGERYNEQFF,TGTGCCAGCAGCGTCCCGGGACTAGCGGGTGAGAGATACAATGAGCAGTTCTTC
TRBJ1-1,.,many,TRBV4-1,CASSQGSSNTEAFF,TGCGCCAGCAGCCAGGGCTCATCGAACACTGAAGCTTTCTTT
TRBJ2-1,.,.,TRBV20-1,CSASGGAVEQFF,TGCAGTGCTAGTGGAGGGGCCGTTGAGCAGTTCTTC
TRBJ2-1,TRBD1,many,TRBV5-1,CASSLGDRAIHPAYNEQFF,TGCGCCAGCAGCTTAGGGGACAGGGCCATTCATCCAGCTTACAATGAGCAGTTCTTC
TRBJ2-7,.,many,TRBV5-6,CASSSVSSYEQYF,TGTGCCAGCAGCTCTGTTTCCTCCTACGAGCAGTACTTC
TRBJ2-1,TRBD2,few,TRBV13,CASSLGSGGKQFF,TGTGCCAGCAGCTTAGGGAGCGGGGGAAAGCAGTTCTTC
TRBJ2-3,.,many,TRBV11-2,CASSYALAGFTDTQYF,TGTGCCAGCAGTTATGCTTTGGCGGGGTTCACAGATACGCAGTATTTT
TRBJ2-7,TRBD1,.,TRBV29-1,CSVEAGQGSGTGPWEQYF,TGCAGCGTGGAAGCAGGACAGGGGTCGGGGACTGGCCCCTGGGAGCAGTACTTC
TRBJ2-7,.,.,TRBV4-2,CASGPGVSTYEQYF,TGTGCCAGCGGCCCCGGGGTCTCTACCTACGAGCAGTACTTC
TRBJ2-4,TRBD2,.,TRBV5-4,CASSLSLAGDIQYF,TGTGCCAGCAGCTTGTCACTAGCGGGGGACATTCAGTACTTC
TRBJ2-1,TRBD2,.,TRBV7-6,CASSLGASGNNEQFF,TGTGCCAGCAGCTTAGGGGCTAGCGGGAACAATGAGCAGTTCTTC
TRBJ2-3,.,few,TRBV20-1,CSATTGTDTQYF,TGCAGTGCTACTACAGGGACAGATACGCAGTATTTT
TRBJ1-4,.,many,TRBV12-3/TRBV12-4,CASTDAGEKLFF,TGTGCCAGCACCGACGCAGGCGAAAAACTGTTTTTT
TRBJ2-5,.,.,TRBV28,CASSLVGSPSETQYF,TGTGCCAGCAGTTTAGTGGGCAGCCCCTCTGAGACCCAGTACTTC
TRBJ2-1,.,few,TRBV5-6,CASSLGGGLYNEQFF,TGTGCCAGCAGCTTAGGGGGGGGCCTGTACAATGAGCAGTTCTTC
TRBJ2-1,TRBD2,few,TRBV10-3,CAISVPVAGTSNRGSYNEQFF,TGTGCCATCAGTGTGCCGGTTGCCGGGACTAGCAATAGGGGTTCCTACAATGAGCAGTTCTTC
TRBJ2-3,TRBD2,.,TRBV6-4,CASSDLAGGDTDTQYF,TGTGCCAGCAGTGACCTAGCGGGAGGGGACACAGATACGCAGTATTTT
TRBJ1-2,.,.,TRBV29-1,CSVDGFRYGYTF,TGCAGCGTTGACGGCTTTCGCTATGGCTACACCTTC
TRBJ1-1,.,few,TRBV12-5,CASGPSRNTEAFF,TGTGCTAGTGGCCCTTCCAGGAACACTGAAGCTTTCTTT
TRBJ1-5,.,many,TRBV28,CASGAMAHNQPQHF,TGTGCCAGCGGGGCGATGGCCCACAATCAGCCCCAGCATTTT
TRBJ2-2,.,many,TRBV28,CASSFNTGELFF,TGTGCCAGCAGTTTTAATACCGGGGAGCTGTTTTTT
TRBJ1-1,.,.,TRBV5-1,CASSLGPHMNTEAFF,TGCGCCAGCAGCTTAGGACCCCATATGAACACTGAAGCTTTCTTT
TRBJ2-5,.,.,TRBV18,CASSPGPQQETQYF,TGTGCCAGCTCACCCGGACCCCAACAAGAGACCCAGTACTTC
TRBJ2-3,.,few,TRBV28,CASSFEGLWAQYF,TGTGCCAGCAGTTTCGAGGGGCTATGGGCGCAGTATTTT
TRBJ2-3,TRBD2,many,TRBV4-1,CASSRRTSGEDTQYF,TGCGCCAGCAGCCGCCGGACTAGCGGGGAAGATACGCAGTATTTT
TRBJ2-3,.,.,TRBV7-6,CASSLALGPVYTQYF,TGTGCCAGCAGCTTAGCTCTCGGGCCGGTCTATACGCAGTATTTT
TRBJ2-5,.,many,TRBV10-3,CAISESLETQYF,TGTGCCATCAGTGAGTCTCTAGAGACCCAGTACTTC
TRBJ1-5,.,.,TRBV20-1,CSASGDLLQPQHF,TGCAGTGCTTCAGGGGATCTCCTTCAGCCCCAGCATTTT
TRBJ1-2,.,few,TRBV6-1,CASSDLTGLLNYGYTF,TGTGCCAGCAGTGACCTGACAGGACTTCTTAACTATGGCTACACCTTC
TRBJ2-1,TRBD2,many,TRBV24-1,CATSGGGNEQFF,TGTGCCACCAGCGGCGGGGGGAATGAGCAGTTCTTC
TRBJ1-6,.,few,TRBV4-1,CASSQGSSYNSPLHF,TGCGCCAGCAGCCAAGGCAGCTCCTATAATTCACCCCTCCACTTT
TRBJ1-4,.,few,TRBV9,CASSVDAATNEKLFF,TGTGCCAGCAGCGTAGATGCGGCAACTAATGAAAAACTGTTTTTT
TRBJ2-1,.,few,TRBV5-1,CASSLDSARGVYNEQFF,TGCGCCAGCAGCTTGGATAGTGCCAGGGGAGTCTACAATGAGCAGTTCTTC
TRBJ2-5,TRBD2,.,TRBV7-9,CASSLSGGRNQETQYF,TGTGCCAGCAGCCTCAGCGGGGGGAGGAACCAAGAGACCCAGTACTTC
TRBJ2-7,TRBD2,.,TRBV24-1,CATSDTSGSTYEQYF,TGTGCCACCAGTGACACTAGCGGGAGTACCTACGAGCAGTACTTC
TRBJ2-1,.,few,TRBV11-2,CASSLGGADNEQFF,TGTGCCAGCAGCTTAGGGGGGGCTGATAATGAGCAGTTCTTC
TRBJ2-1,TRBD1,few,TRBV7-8,CASSALRTGVGEQFF,TGTGCCAGCAGCGCCCTCCGGACAGGGGTGGGTGAGCAGTTCTTC
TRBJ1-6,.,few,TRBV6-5,CASSYSPPGSYNSPLHF,TGTGCCAGCAGTTACTCCCCGCCCGGCTCCTATAATTCACCCCTCCACTTT
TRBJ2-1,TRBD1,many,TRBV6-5,CATGTGNEQFF,TGTGCCACCGGGACAGGGAATGAGCAGTTCTTC
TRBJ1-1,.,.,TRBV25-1,CASSDPPGPAGAFF,TGTGCCAGCAGTGATCCCCCGGGGCCAGCGGGAGCTTTCTTT
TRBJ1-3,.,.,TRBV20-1,CSASGTDSGNTIYF,TGCAGTGCTTCCGGGACGGACTCTGGAAACACCATATATTTT
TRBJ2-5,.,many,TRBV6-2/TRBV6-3,CASSFLATTETQYF,TGTGCCAGCAGTTTTCTAGCAACTACAGAGACCCAGTACTTC
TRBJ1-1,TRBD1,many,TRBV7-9,CASSGQGASEAFF,TGTGCCAGCAGCGGACAGGGGGCTTCTGAAGCTTTCTTT
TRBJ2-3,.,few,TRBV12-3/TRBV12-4,CASSPHSGSTDTQYF,TGTGCCAGCAGTCCTCATTCGGGAAGCACAGATACGCAGTATTTT
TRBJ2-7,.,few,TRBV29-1,CSVEDGLYEQYF,TGCAGCGTTGAAGACGGTCTCTACGAGCAGTACTTC
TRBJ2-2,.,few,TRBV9,CASSEATGELFF,TGTGCCAGCAGCGAAGCCACCGGGGAGCTGTTTTTT
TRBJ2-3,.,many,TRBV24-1,CATSEADGDTQYF,TGTGCCACCAGTGAGGCCGACGGGGATACGCAGTATTTT
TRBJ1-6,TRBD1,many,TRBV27,CASSLNSLRGQPLHF,TGTGCCAGCAGTTTAAACTCTCTCAGGGGGCAACCCCTCCACTTT
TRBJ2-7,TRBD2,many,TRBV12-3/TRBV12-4,CASSSLGLAEGQYF,TGTGCCAGCAGTTCCCTCGGACTAGCCGAGGGGCAGTACTTC
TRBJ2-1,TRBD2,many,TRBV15,CATSRRTSGNNEQFF,TGTGCCACCAGCAGAAGGACTAGCGGGAACAATGAGCAGTTCTTC